This T cell receptor (beta chain) was documented in a study of blood T cell repertoires in COVID-19. As for the study in general: Donors in the United States, Italy and Spain gave samples during acute or convalescent COVID-19.

In the source study's methods: Amplification of reference gene primers provided the estimated nucleated cell counts. Produced via immunoSEQ multiplex PCR; TCRdb's table is partial and in-frame only. V and J calls and clone size are those listed in that table; D and trimming were worked out from the DNA. The sample carries under 40,000 clones, around four fifths recorded once. The V end was cut by 6 bases, the J end by 5 bases, with 13 bases between. The CDR3 is 13 residues long. From germline, CDR1 is MDHEN and CDR2 SYDVKM. Sequenced: peripheral blood. V is TRBV28 and J is TRBJ1-1; no firm D call. The receptor comes from a woman aged 60-75 years with acute or convalescent COVID-19. The CDR3 is CASSPGVATEAFF. CDR3 in DNA: TGTGCCAGCAGCCCTGGAGTAGCTACTGAAGCTTTCTTT.